This T cell receptor (beta chain) was recorded in a study of blood T cell repertoires in COVID-19. Clones were read by immunoSEQ multiplex PCR, and TCRdb kept only the in-frame ones, dropping some. The sample shows 130,000 to 150,000 clones, over 80% of them seen only once. Sequencing was performed on peripheral blood. This receptor was taken from a man between 50 and 59 years old who had recovered from COVID-19.

The CDR3 sequence is CASSPLGRGETQYF. In DNA form, the CDR3 reads TGTGCCAGCAGCCCTTTGGGCCGGGGAGAGACCCAGTACTTC. V is TRBV7-7 and J is TRBJ2-5; D is perhaps TRBD2 (5 bases). V lost 5 bases and J 4 bases, leaving 14 bases between the germline ends. Germline V gene lookup returns CDR1 SSHAT and CDR2 FNYEAQ (reference sequence). The CDR3 runs to 14 residues.